This T cell receptor beta chain is from a study of blood T cell repertoires in COVID-19. Overall study context: Donors in the United States, Italy and Spain gave samples during acute or convalescent COVID-19. T cells, B-cell-depleted T cells, or PBMCs supplied cDNA or gDNA.

V was cut by 1 base and J by 4 bases, with 14 bases left in between. Germline V gene sequence: CDR1 SNHLY, CDR2 FYNNEI. The CDR3 totals 16 residues. The table came from immunoSEQ multiplex PCR; TCRdb's copy has only in-frame clones and leaves some out. The sample contains around 130,000 clones, just under 85% of which appear only once. The chain carries TRBV2 and TRBJ2-1; no clear D gene. Sequenced: peripheral blood. The clonotype comes from a human donor in a cohort sampled during active COVID-19. The CDR3 is CASSEGSMVFYNEQFF. The DNA of the CDR3 is TGTGCCAGCAGTGAAGGCTCTATGGTTTTTTACAATGAGCAGTTCTTC.